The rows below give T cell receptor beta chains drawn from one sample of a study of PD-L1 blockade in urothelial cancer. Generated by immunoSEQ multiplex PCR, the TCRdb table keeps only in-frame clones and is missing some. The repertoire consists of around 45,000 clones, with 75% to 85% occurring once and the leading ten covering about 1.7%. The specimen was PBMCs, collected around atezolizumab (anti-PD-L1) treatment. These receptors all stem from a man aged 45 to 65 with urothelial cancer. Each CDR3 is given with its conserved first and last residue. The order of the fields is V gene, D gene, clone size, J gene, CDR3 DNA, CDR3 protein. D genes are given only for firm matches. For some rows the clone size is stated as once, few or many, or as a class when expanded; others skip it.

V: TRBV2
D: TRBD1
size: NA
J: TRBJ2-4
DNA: TGTGCCAGCAGTCCCGGACAGGGTGGCAAAAACATTCAGTACTTC
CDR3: CASSPGQGGKNIQYF

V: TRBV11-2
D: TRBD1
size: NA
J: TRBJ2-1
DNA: TGTGCCAGCAGCTTAGGGACAGGGGGCTACAATGAGCAGTTCTTC
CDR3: CASSLGTGGYNEQFF

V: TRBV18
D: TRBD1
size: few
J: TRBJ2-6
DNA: TGTGCCAGCTCACCACGACCGGGACAGCGTAAAAGCCTGACTTTC
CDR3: CASSPRPGQRKSLTF

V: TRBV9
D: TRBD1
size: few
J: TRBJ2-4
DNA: TGTGCCAGCAGCCCGCGGACAGGGGAAAACATTCAGTACTTC
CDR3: CASSPRTGENIQYF

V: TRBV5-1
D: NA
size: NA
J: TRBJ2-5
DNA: TGCGCCAGCAGCCTTTTAGAGACCCAGTACTTC
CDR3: CASSLLETQYF

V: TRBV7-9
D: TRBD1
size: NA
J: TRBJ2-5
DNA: TGTGCCAGCAGGTCAGGGGGCCGTGAGACCCAGTACTTC
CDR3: CASRSGGRETQYF

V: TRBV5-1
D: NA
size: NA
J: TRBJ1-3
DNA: TGCGCCAGCAGCTTGGACGGGAGCTCTGGAAACACCATATATTTT
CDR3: CASSLDGSSGNTIYF

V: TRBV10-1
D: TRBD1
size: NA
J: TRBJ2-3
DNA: TGCGCCAGCAGCAAACCCGGGACAGGGACGTCAGATACGCAGTATTTT
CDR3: CASSKPGTGTSDTQYF

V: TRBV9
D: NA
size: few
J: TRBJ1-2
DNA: TGTGCCAGCAGCCTCCGGTCGAACTATGGCTACACCTTC
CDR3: CASSLRSNYGYTF

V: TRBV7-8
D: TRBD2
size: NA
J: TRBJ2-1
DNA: TGTGCCAGCAGCAAACGGGAGGTGTCAATCAATGAGCAGTTCTTC
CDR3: CASSKREVSINEQFF

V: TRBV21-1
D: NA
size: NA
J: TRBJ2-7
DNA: TGTGCCAGCAGCAAGGTCTCGCTCCACGAGCGGGATGGGTCCCTCGAGCAGTACTTC
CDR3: CASSKVSLHERDGSLEQYF

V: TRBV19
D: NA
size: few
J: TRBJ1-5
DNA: TGTGCCAGTAGTAAACGGGGGAATCAGCCCCAGCATTTT
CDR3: CASSKRGNQPQHF

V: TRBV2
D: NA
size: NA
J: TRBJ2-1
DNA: TGTGCCAGCACCCTTCTGGCGGAGGTACTCAATGAGCAGTTCTTC
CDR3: CASTLLAEVLNEQFF

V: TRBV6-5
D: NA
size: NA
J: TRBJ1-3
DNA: TGTGCCAGCAAGAAGGGGAACTCTGGAAACACCATATATTTT
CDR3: CASKKGNSGNTIYF

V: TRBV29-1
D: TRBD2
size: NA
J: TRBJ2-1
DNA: TGCAGCGTTGCCCGACGGGGGGGATACAATGAGCAGTTCTTC
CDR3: CSVARRGGYNEQFF

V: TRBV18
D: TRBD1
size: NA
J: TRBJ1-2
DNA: TGTGCCAGCTCACCCTCGGACAGGAACTATGGCTACACCTTC
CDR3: CASSPSDRNYGYTF

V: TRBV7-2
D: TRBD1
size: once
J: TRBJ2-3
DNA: TGTGCCAGCAGCTTAGTTGGGACAGCATCGGGAGATACGCAGTATTTT
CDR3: CASSLVGTASGDTQYF

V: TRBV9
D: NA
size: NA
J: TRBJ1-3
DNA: TGTGCCAGCAGCGTGCAAATGGGGGGAACCGGAAACACCATATATTTT
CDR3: CASSVQMGGTGNTIYF

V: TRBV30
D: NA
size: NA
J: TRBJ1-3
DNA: TGTGCCTGGAGTGTTTCGGGTCTGCGGAACACCATATATTTT
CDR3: CAWSVSGLRNTIYF

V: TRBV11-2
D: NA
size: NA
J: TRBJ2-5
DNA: TGTGCCAGCAGCGTGACTAGCTGGGGGCGGGGGGAGACCCAGTACTTC
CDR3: CASSVTSWGRGETQYF

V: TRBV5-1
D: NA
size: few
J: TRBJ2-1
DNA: TGCGCCAGCAGCCCACTCGACAGATACAATGAGCAGTTCTTC
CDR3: CASSPLDRYNEQFF

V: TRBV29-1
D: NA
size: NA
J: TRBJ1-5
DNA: TGCAGCGTTGCTTCTACAGCCCTTCAGCCCCAGCATTTT
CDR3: CSVASTALQPQHF

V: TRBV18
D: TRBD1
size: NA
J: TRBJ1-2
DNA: TGTGCCAGCTCACCCGCGACAGGGGATGTCTATGGCTACACCTTC
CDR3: CASSPATGDVYGYTF

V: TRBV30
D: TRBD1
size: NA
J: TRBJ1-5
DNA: TGTGCCGCCGGGACAGAACGGAATCAGCCCCAGCATTTT
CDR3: CAAGTERNQPQHF

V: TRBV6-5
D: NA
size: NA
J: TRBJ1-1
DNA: TGTGCCAGCAGTTACGAGATGAACACTGAAGCTTTCTTT
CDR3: CASSYEMNTEAFF

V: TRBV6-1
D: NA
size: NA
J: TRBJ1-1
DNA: TGTGCCAGCGGCCGACAAACGAACACTGAAGCTTTCTTT
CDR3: CASGRQTNTEAFF

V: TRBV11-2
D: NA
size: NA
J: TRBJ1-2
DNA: TGTGCCAGCAGCTTAGTGTCCAGGGGTAACTATGGCTACACCTTC
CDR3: CASSLVSRGNYGYTF

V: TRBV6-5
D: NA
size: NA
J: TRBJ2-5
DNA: TGTGCCAGCAGTTACTCTGCCGGGATGGAGACCCAGTACTTC
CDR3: CASSYSAGMETQYF

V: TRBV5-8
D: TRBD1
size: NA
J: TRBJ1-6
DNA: TGTGCCAGCAGCTCTACAGGGGTGAATAATTCACCCCTCCACTTT
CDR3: CASSSTGVNNSPLHF

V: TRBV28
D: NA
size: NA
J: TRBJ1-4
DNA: TGTGCCAGCAGTTTTGGGGGAGGGGCCAATGAAAAACTGTTTTTT
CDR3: CASSFGGGANEKLFF

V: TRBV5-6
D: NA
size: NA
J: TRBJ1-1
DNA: TGTGCCAGCAGCTTATTAGGACAGCTGAACACTGAAGCTTTCTTT
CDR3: CASSLLGQLNTEAFF